These 8 T cell receptor beta chains were all obtained from the same sample, sequenced in a study of blood T cell repertoires in COVID-19. TCRdb's copy holds only in-frame clones and misses some; the assay was immunoSEQ multiplex PCR. The repertoire has 150,000 to 200,000 clones, over 85% of them found once; the top ten carry roughly 19%. What was sequenced was peripheral blood. These receptors originate from a man in his 60s with active or convalescent COVID-19.

The chain combines TRBV7-2 with TRBJ2-1; the match to TRBD2 covers 12 bases. Germline V gene data show CDR1 as SGHTA and CDR2 as FQGNSA. CDR3 length equals 15 residues. V shed 1 base and J 10 bases; nucleotides not matched to a gene: 5. The CDR3 spells CASSLGTSGTGEQFF. CDR3 sequence (DNA): TGTGCCAGCAGCTTAGGGACTAGCGGGACGGGGGAGCAGTTCTTC.

In its sample, this clone was seen a few times. The rearrangement joins TRBV7-6 to TRBJ2-7; 9 bases line up with TRBD2. The CDR3 spans 20 residues. The V segment lost 1 base and the J segment 3 bases; nucleotides outside the gene matches: 19. The germline gives CDR1 SGHVS, CDR2 FNYEAQ. CDR3 loop: CASSLDYTGELAGVCYEQYF. In nucleotides, the CDR3 is TGTGCCAGCAGCTTAGACTATACGGGAGAATTAGCGGGAGTGTGCTACGAGCAGTACTTC.

This clone was found once. The rearrangement links TRBV2 to TRBJ2-1, with 8 bases matching TRBD1. This CDR3 is 15 amino acids long. Per germline, CDR1 SNHLY and CDR2 FYNNEI. V shed 5 bases and J 4 bases; nucleotides not matched to a gene: 7. The CDR3 loop is CASSRDRRTYNEQFF. CDR3 bases: TGTGCCAGCAGTAGGGACAGGAGAACTTACAATGAGCAGTTCTTC.

J is TRBJ2-1 and V is TRBV3-1 (or the pseudogene TRBV3-2); 11 bases match TRBD1. This CDR3 spans 16 amino acids. Looked up from germline, CDR1 is LGHDT and CDR2 is YNNKEL (reference sequence). V lost 3 bases to trimming and J lost 6 bases; unmatched junction nucleotides: 7. The chain's CDR3 is CASSHSGTGGSNEQFF. CDR3 coding DNA: TGTGCCAGCAGCCATAGCGGGACAGGGGGAAGCAATGAGCAGTTCTTC.

The J gene is TRBJ1-1, the V gene TRBV5-5, with a weak D call TRBD1 (6 bases). This CDR3 has 14 amino acids. Between the trimmed V and J ends, which lost 2 bases and 0 bases, there was a span of 8 bases. CDR1 SGHKS and CDR2 YYEKEE come from the germline V gene (reference sequence). CDR3 nucleotide sequence: TGTGCCAGCAGCTTATGGGACATGAACACTGAAGCTTTCTTT. Translated, it gives CASSLWDMNTEAFF. The variable domain in full, completed from reference TRBV5-5 and TRBJ1-1, reads DAGVTQSPTHLIKTRGQQVTLRCSPISGHKSVSWYQQVLGQGPQFIFQYYEKEERGRGNFPDRFSARQFPNYSSELNVNALLLGDSALYLCASSLWDMNTEAFFGQGTRLTVV.

The V and J genes are TRBV6-1 and TRBJ2-6; 11 bases map to TRBD1. J lost 4 bases, V lost 2 bases, and 4 bases had no gene match. CDR1 is MNHNS, CDR2 SASEGT, per germline. The CDR3 consists of 17 residues. The CDR3 DNA is TGTGCCAGCAGTGAATGGACAGGGGGCGTGGGGGCCAACGTCCTGACTTTC. Translating gives CASSEWTGGVGANVLTF.

This clone showed up just once. The chain couples TRBV28 to TRBJ1-4; D perhaps matches TRBD1 (5 bases). V lost 3 bases and J 7 bases, leaving 18 bases between the germline ends. Germline loops: CDR1 MDHEN, CDR2 SYDVKM. The CDR3 has 16 amino acids. The CDR3 DNA reads as TGTGCCAGCAGTTTCCTAGACAGAGCCCAGGGTGAAAAACTGTTTTTT. Translation: CASSFLDRAQGEKLFF.

The V call is TRBV5-1, the J call TRBJ2-3; D is undetermined. V was clipped by 6 bases and J by 1 base, with 15 bases between them. Per the germline V gene, CDR1 is SGHRS and CDR2 is YFSETQ. This CDR3 region has 15 residues. CDR3 region: CASMPPGVGTDTQYF. CDR3 bases: TGCGCCAGCATGCCCCCAGGCGTGGGCACAGATACGCAGTATTTT.